This TCR beta chain was sequenced in a study of cytomegalovirus exposure and HLA in healthy donors. In the study overall: Most donors, around 81% of a few hundred genotyped, fell in the Caucasian-associated ancestry cluster. Overall study results and limits: According to a later analysis, most TCR beta chains associated with CMV appeared HLA-restricted.

This clone was recorded only once. Its antigen is unknown. Germline CDR1 and CDR2: MRHNA and SNTAGT. V was trimmed by 4 bases and J by 4 bases, leaving 11 bases between them. This CDR3 spans 14 amino acids. Vbeta (60) and Jbeta (13) primers were used in the PCR. Produced via immunoSEQ multiplex PCR; TCRdb's table is partial and in-frame only. The top ten clones hold around 5.4% of a sample with some 150,000 clones, roughly four fifths of them seen once. This TCR came from a man aged 30-40 years in good health and CMV-seropositive. The rearrangement joins TRBV6-4 to TRBJ2-1, with D perhaps matching TRBD2 (6 bases). Material: PBMCs. The CDR3 nucleotides read TGTGCCAGCAGTGTGGCGGGACTGTACAATGAGCAGTTCTTC. This gives the protein CASSVAGLYNEQFF.